Listed below are T cell receptor beta chains from one sample, sequenced in a study of OX40 agonist ivuxolimab in advanced cancers. Profiling relied on immunoSEQ multiplex PCR, and the TCRdb table lists in-frame clones only, not all of them. The sample records more than 55,000 clones, approximately 81% being singletons. Source: CD4+ or CD8+ T cells sorted from blood, taken in a trial of the OX40 agonist ivuxolimab. The source is an adult with an advanced solid tumor such as melanoma, head and neck, liver or kidney cancer. CDR3s include the opening cysteine and the closing phenylalanine or tryptophan. The D gene is left open where the match is weak. The size entry is marked missing in some rows and otherwise reads once, few, many or a size class.

NA | TRBJ2-5 | NA | TRBV27 | CASREMGVGGLETQYF | TGTGCCAGCAGGGAAATGGGGGTAGGTGGCTTGGAGACCCAGTACTTC
NA | TRBJ2-7 | TRBD1 | TRBV5-1 | CASSDRDRDSYEQYF | TGCGCCAGCAGCGACCGGGACAGGGATTCCTACGAGCAGTACTTC
NA | TRBJ2-7 | TRBD2 | TRBV6-6 | CASSSPGLAYEQYF | TGTGCCAGCAGTTCTCCGGGACTAGCGTACGAGCAGTACTTC
NA | TRBJ2-7 | TRBD1 | TRBV5-6 | CASSYGTVLAIYEQYF | TGTGCCAGCAGCTACGGGACAGTTTTAGCTATCTACGAGCAGTACTTC
NA | TRBJ2-7 | NA | TRBV29-1 | CSVEGEGTYEQYF | TGCAGCGTTGAAGGAGAGGGTACCTACGAGCAGTACTTC
NA | TRBJ1-4 | TRBD1 | TRBV2 | CASRDRASREKLFF | TGTGCCAGCAGGGACAGGGCCTCCAGGGAAAAACTGTTTTTT
NA | TRBJ1-1 | NA | TRBV7-9 | CASSLDDWGMNTEAFF | TGTGCCAGCAGCTTAGACGATTGGGGGATGAACACTGAAGCTTTCTTT
NA | TRBJ2-7 | NA | TRBV29-1 | CSVVPQVGEQYF | TGCAGCGTTGTCCCCCAAGTAGGCGAGCAGTACTTC
NA | TRBJ1-3 | NA | TRBV7-9 | CASTPVVSGNTIYF | TGTGCCAGCACCCCTGTGGTCTCTGGAAACACCATATATTTT
few | TRBJ2-7 | NA | TRBV10-3 | CAISPARGLSYEQYF | TGTGCCATCAGCCCGGCGCGGGGGCTCTCCTACGAGCAGTACTTC
once | TRBJ1-4 | TRBD1 | TRBV27 | CASSLWQGAYEKLFF | TGTGCCAGCAGTTTATGGCAGGGGGCATACGAAAAACTGTTTTTT
NA | TRBJ2-2 | TRBD1 | TRBV2 | CANRQGMNTGELFF | TGTGCCAATAGACAGGGCATGAACACCGGGGAGCTGTTTTTT
NA | TRBJ2-2 | NA | TRBV25-1 | CASSDWTANTGELFF | TGTGCCAGCAGTGATTGGACAGCGAACACCGGGGAGCTGTTTTTT
once | TRBJ1-4 | NA | TRBV5-1 | CASSLGGGDNEKLFF | TGCGCCAGCAGCCTGGGGGGCGGCGATAATGAAAAACTGTTTTTT
NA | TRBJ1-5 | NA | TRBV27 | CASSSIDSYSNQPQHF | TGTGCCAGCAGTTCAATAGACAGTTATAGCAATCAGCCCCAGCATTTT
few | TRBJ1-1 | TRBD1 | TRBV5-5 | CASSTQGDTEAFF | TGTGCCAGCAGCACACAGGGGGACACTGAAGCTTTCTTT
NA | TRBJ1-5 | NA | TRBV21-1 | CASFAARGRGGNQPQHF | TGTGCCAGCTTCGCCGCCAGGGGGCGTGGAGGGAATCAGCCCCAGCATTTT
NA | TRBJ1-1 | TRBD1 | TRBV6-6 | CASSLDRGFAEAFF | TGTGCCAGCTCTTTGGACAGGGGGTTCGCTGAAGCTTTCTTT
NA | TRBJ2-3 | NA | TRBV9 | CASSGGGQPDTDTQYF | TGTGCCAGCAGCGGGGGGGGCCAGCCCGACACAGATACGCAGTATTTT
once | TRBJ1-2 | NA | TRBV2 | CASSAEVGYGYTF | TGTGCCAGCAGTGCCGAAGTGGGGTATGGCTACACCTTC
once | TRBJ1-2 | NA | TRBV29-1 | CSVALPGNYGYTF | TGCAGCGTTGCCCTCCCTGGGAACTATGGCTACACCTTC
NA | TRBJ2-2 | NA | TRBV5-1 | CASSPMGNTGELFF | TGCGCCAGCAGCCCGATGGGTAACACCGGGGAGCTGTTTTTT
NA | TRBJ2-1 | NA | TRBV18 | CASSPPGGGGYNEQFF | TGTGCCAGCTCACCCCCCGGCGGTGGCGGATACAATGAGCAGTTCTTC
NA | TRBJ2-5 | TRBD2 | TRBV11-3 | CASSPRGGGETQYF | TGTGCCAGCAGCCCGCGGGGCGGGGGGGAGACCCAGTACTTC